A single sample is the source of the 21 T cell receptor beta chains below, sequenced in a study of T cells in Graves' hyperthyroidism and ophthalmopathy. Amplified TCR beta CDR3 regions came from RNA transcripts. The TCR CDR3 first-round RT-PCR relied on the HTBI primer set. MiXCR, applied by TCRdb to the multiplex PCR reads, yields one record per CDR3 protein. In the table there are a few hundred thousand distinct CDR3 sequences, approximately 22% of which are singletons. Sequences were obtained from blood. The source is a woman aged 50 to 65 with Graves' hyperthyroidism.

The rearrangement uses TRBV6-2 or TRBV6-3 and TRBJ1-1; tentatively, D is TRBD1 (5 bases). The CDR3 is 15 amino acids. Looked up from germline, CDR1 is MNHEY and CDR2 is SVGEGT. The V and J ends lost 6 bases and 1 base respectively, with 15 bases between them. CDR3 coding DNA: TGTGCCAGCAGCGCCACGAATGGACAGAACACTGAAGCTTTCTTT. Translating gives CASSATNGQNTEAFF.

The chain combines TRBV18 with TRBJ2-1, with 10 bases aligning to TRBD1. This CDR3 contains 18 residues. V dropped 3 bases and J dropped 3; count of bases not matched to a gene: 11. Germline-derived CDR1 and CDR2 are KGHSH and LQKENI. The CDR3 DNA follows: TGTGCCAGCTCACCCGACAGGGGGCATCTTTGGGGCTACAATGAGCAGTTCTTC. Translated, it gives CASSPDRGHLWGYNEQFF.

This clonotype was seen ten or more times. This rearrangement joins TRBV12-3 or TRBV12-4 to TRBJ2-1; 9 bases agree with TRBD1. The CDR3 spans 15 residues. V lost 0 bases to trimming and J lost 8 bases; unmatched junction nucleotides: 5. CDR3 bases: TGTGCCAGCAGTTTAGCTCGGACAGGGGTGTATGAGCAGTTCTTC. It specifies CASSLARTGVYEQFF.

This clonotype was detected many times. The genes are TRBV5-1 and TRBJ2-7; unclear D gene. The CDR3 loop spans 11 amino acids. The V gene's germline CDR1 is SGHRS and CDR2 YFSETQ. The V end lost 0 bases, the J end lost 8 bases, and 6 bases lay between the germline ends. The CDR3 DNA reads as TGCGCCAGCAGCTTGGGGGTCAAGCAGTACTTC. This encodes CASSLGVKQYF.

This clonotype has a handful of counts. J is TRBJ2-3 and V is TRBV28; TRBD2 matches at 14 bases. The CDR3 is 18 amino acids. Germline assignment: CDR1 MDHEN and CDR2 SYDVKM. V dropped 6 bases and J dropped 0; count of bases not matched to a gene: 8. CDR3: CASRGRLAGGTSTDTQYF. Here the CDR3 DNA reads TGTGCCAGCAGGGGGAGACTAGCGGGGGGGACAAGCACAGATACGCAGTATTTT.

The chain couples TRBV5-6 to TRBJ2-1; 11 positions agree with TRBD2. CDR1 is SGHDT, CDR2 YYEEEE, per germline. There are 17 residues in the CDR3. The junction had 10 bases not matched to a gene; V was cut back by 3 bases and J by 5 bases. The CDR3 coding sequence is TGTGCCAGCAGCTCCCTAACTAGCGGGGGATCGGACAATGAGCAGTTCTTC. Its protein product is CASSSLTSGGSDNEQFF.

This chain joins TRBV7-8 and TRBJ2-1; no definite D call. V dropped 1 base and J dropped 8 bases, with 12 bases sitting between them. The CDR3 runs to 14 residues. The V gene's germline CDR1 is SGHVS and CDR2 FQNEAQ. The CDR3 loop is CASSLVATYDEQFF. As DNA, the CDR3 is TGTGCCAGCAGCTTAGTCGCGACTTACGATGAGCAGTTCTTC.

This clonotype was observed many times. The chain combines TRBV3-1 with TRBJ1-2; possibly TRBD1 for D (5 bases). CDR3 length: 15 amino acids. The germline V and J ends were trimmed by 4 bases and 5 bases, with 17 bases remaining between them. Per the germline V gene, CDR1 is LGHDT and CDR2 is YNNKEL (reference sequence). The CDR3 DNA reads TGTGCCAGCAGCCCCGTCGGGACCACGCCATATGGCTACACCTTC. It specifies CASSPVGTTPYGYTF.

This clonotype turned up a few times. This chain joins TRBV4-2 and TRBJ2-5; the D is unclear. The V end lost 0 bases, the J end lost 4 bases, and 12 bases lay between the germline ends. CDR1 and CDR2 (germline): LGHNA, YNFKEQ. The CDR3 extends over 15 amino acids. CDR3 in DNA: TGTGCCAGCAGCCAAGAGGCCCGAGGCCCAGAGACCCAGTACTTC. Protein sequence: CASSQEARGPETQYF.

This clonotype was counted many times. V gene TRBV5-1 combines with J gene TRBJ2-3; 8 nucleotides match TRBD1. The CDR3 runs to 15 residues. The J segment lost 6 bases and the V segment lost 7 bases, leaving 13 bases of the junction unmatched. Per germline, CDR1 SGHRS and CDR2 YFSETQ. CDR3 DNA: TGCGCCAGCGGATTTGCAGGACAGGGTGTCGATACGCAGTATTTT. As protein: CASGFAGQGVDTQYF.

Remarks on this clonotype: This may arise from a read error, as a much more abundant clone is one base away. This rearrangement joins TRBV7-2 to TRBJ2-4, with D possibly being TRBD1 (5 bases). The CDR3 consists of 16 residues. Per the germline V gene, CDR1 is SGHTA and CDR2 is FQGNSA. V lost 1 base and J lost 1, with 11 bases in between. The CDR3 loop is CASSLGGAWAKNIQYF. As DNA, the CDR3 is TGTGCCAGCAGCTTAGGTGGGGCGTGGGCCAAAAACATTCAGTACTTC.

The sample holds many counts of this clonotype. The CDR3 bases are TGTGCCATCAGGGATGACAGGGGGAACACTGAAGCTTTCTTT. Translated, it gives CAIRDDRGNTEAFF. V usage is TRBV10-3 and J usage is TRBJ1-1, with TRBD1 matching 8 bases. The J segment lost 1 base and the V segment lost 6 bases, leaving 4 bases of the junction unmatched. This CDR3 has 14 residues. Germline V CDR1 and CDR2: ENHRY, SYGVKD.

The chain carries TRBV20-1 and TRBJ2-2; D perhaps matches TRBD1 (6 bases). Germline values: CDR1 DFQATT, CDR2 SNEGSKA (reference sequence). V was clipped by 0 bases and J by 5 bases, with 10 bases between them. The CDR3 runs to 14 residues. CDR3 DNA: TGCAGTGCTAGAGAACAACAGGGAACCGGGGAGCTGTTTTTT. Translated: CSAREQQGTGELFF.

This clonotype was seen ten or more times. CDR3: CASSLSGQLRKQYF. CDR3 DNA: TGTGCCAGCAGTTTAAGCGGACAGCTACGAAAGCAGTACTTC. The rearrangement joins TRBV7-9 to TRBJ2-7, with D perhaps matching TRBD1 (6 bases). The germline V gene has CDR1 SEHNR and CDR2 FQNEAQ (reference sequence). The CDR3 is 14 amino acids. V lost 6 bases, J lost 8 bases, and 20 bases lay in between. Complete variable domain (other parts from reference TRBV7-9 and TRBJ2-7): DTGVSQNPRHKITKRGQNVTFRCDPISEHNRLYWYRQTLGQGPEFLTYFQNEAQLEKSRLLSDRFSAERPKGSFSTLEIQRTEQGDSAMYLCASSLSGQLRKQYFGPGTRLTVT.

This clonotype has a count of ten or more. This chain joins TRBV20-1 and TRBJ2-3; D may be TRBD2 (6 bases). With 5 bases removed from V and 2 bases from J, the gap between germline ends came to 20 bases. The CDR3 is 16 residues long. Germline CDR1 is DFQATT and CDR2 is SNEGSKA (reference sequence). CDR3 protein: CSALTGTRAITDTQYF. The CDR3 DNA sequence: TGCAGTGCTCTCACCGGGACTCGGGCCATCACAGATACGCAGTATTTT.

This clonotype has a handful of counts. V is TRBV28 and J is TRBJ2-1; 12 bases fit TRBD2. CDR1 and CDR2 (germline): MDHEN, SYDVKM. The trim removed 4 bases at V and 5 bases at J, leaving 6 bases unmatched. The CDR3 spans 16 residues. CDR3 amino acids: CASSSPGLAGHNEQFF. For the CDR3, the DNA is TGTGCCAGCAGTTCCCCTGGACTAGCGGGACACAATGAGCAGTTCTTC. Drawing the rest from reference TRBV28 and TRBJ2-1, the complete variable domain is DVKVTQSSRYLVKRTGEKVFLECVQDMDHENMFWYRQDPGLGLRLIYFSYDVKMKEKGDIPEGYSVSREKKERFSLILESASTNQTSMYLCASSSPGLAGHNEQFFGPGTRLTVL.

Note on this clonotype: It may be a read error: a sequence one base away is much more abundant. The V gene is TRBV10-3, the J gene TRBJ2-5; D unclear. The CDR3 length is 13 residues. Trimming removed 6 bases from V and 1 base from J, with 9 bases in between. Germline values: CDR1 ENHRY, CDR2 SYGVKD. CDR3 sequence: CAIRGVAQETQYF. DNA of the CDR3: TGTGCCATCAGGGGTGTAGCCCAAGAGACCCAGTACTTC.

This chain joins TRBV2 and TRBJ1-1, with a weak D call TRBD1 (5 bases). The ends were cut back, 6 bases at V and 12 bases at J, with 23 bases in the middle. CDR3 length: 14 amino acids. Germline V gene data show CDR1 as SNHLY and CDR2 as FYNNEI. Here the CDR3 DNA reads TGTGCCAGCAGAGCCAGGGACGGAGGCGTCAGGCCTTTCTTT. This gives the protein CASRARDGGVRPFF. Using reference TRBV2 and TRBJ1-1 for the parts outside the CDR3, the full variable domain is EPEVTQTPSHQVTQMGQEVILRCVPISNHLYFYWYRQILGQKVEFLVSFYNNEISEKSEIFDDQFSVERPDGSNFTLKIRSTKLEDSAMYFCASRARDGGVRPFFGQGTRLTVV.

This clonotype has ten or more counts. This chain connects TRBV10-3 to TRBJ1-5, with 7 positions matching TRBD1. The CDR3 sequence is 17 residues long. Trimming at V came to 6 bases and at J to 6 bases, leaving 17 bases not matched to a gene. CDR1 is ENHRY, CDR2 SYGVKD, per germline. The DNA for the CDR3 is TGTGCCATCAGGATCGGACAGGTAGGCCCTTCACGTCAGCCCCAGCATTTT. This translates into CAIRIGQVGPSRQPQHF.

This clonotype was found many times. DNA for the CDR3: TGTGCCAGCAGTGGACAGAAGAACACTGAAGCTTTCTTT. Translating it yields CASSGQKNTEAFF. The V call is TRBV2, the J call TRBJ1-1; D may be TRBD1 (5 bases). The V gene lost 4 bases and the J gene lost 1 base, with 7 bases spanning the gap. CDR1 is SNHLY, CDR2 FYNNEI, per germline. The CDR3 loop spans 13 amino acids.

The gene calls are TRBV12-3 or TRBV12-4 and TRBJ2-1; no firm D call. This CDR3 is 13 amino acids long. V lost 3 bases and J 4 bases, leaving 7 bases between the germline ends. CDR3: CASSFGYYNEQFF. The CDR3 region has the DNA TGTGCCAGCAGTTTTGGCTATTACAATGAGCAGTTCTTC.